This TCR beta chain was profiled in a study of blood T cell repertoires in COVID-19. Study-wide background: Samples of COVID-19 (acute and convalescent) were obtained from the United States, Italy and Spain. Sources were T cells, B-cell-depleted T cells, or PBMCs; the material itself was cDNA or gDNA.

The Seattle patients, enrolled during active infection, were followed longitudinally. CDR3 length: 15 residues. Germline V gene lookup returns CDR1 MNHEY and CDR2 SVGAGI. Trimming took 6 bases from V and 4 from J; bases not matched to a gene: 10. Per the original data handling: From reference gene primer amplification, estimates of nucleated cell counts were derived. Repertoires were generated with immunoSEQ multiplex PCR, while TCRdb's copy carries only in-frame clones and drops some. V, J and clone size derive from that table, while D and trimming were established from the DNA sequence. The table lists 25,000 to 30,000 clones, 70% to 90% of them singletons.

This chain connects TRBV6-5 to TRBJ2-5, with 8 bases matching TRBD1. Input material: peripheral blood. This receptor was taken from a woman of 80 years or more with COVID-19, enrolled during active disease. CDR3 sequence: CASSRTGNGLETQYF. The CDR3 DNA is TGTGCCAGCAGCCGGACAGGGAATGGGTTAGAGACCCAGTACTTC.